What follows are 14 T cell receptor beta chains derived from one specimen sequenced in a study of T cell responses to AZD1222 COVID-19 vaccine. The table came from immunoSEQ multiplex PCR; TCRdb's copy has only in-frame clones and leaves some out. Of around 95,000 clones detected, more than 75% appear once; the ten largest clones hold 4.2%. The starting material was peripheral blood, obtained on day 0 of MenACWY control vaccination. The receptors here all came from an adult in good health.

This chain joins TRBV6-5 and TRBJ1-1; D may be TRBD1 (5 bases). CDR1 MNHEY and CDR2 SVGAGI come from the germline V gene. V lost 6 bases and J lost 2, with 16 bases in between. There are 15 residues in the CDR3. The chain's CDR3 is CASSDLRGGNTEAFF. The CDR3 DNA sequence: TGTGCCAGCAGCGACCTGAGGGGCGGAAACACTGAAGCTTTCTTT.

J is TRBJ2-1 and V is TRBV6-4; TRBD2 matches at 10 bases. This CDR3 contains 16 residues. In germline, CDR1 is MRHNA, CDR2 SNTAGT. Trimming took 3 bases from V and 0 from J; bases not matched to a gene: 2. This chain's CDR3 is CASSDLAGVSYNEQFF. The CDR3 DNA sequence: TGTGCCAGCAGTGATCTAGCGGGAGTCTCCTACAATGAGCAGTTCTTC.

CDR3 nucleotides: TGTGCCAGCGGGATGAACACTGAAGCTTTCTTT. Translation gives CASGMNTEAFF. J is TRBJ1-1 and V is TRBV6-1; D unresolved. The germline V gene has CDR1 MNHNS and CDR2 SASEGT. The CDR3 is 11 residues long. V lost 8 bases, J lost 0 bases, and 4 bases lay in between.

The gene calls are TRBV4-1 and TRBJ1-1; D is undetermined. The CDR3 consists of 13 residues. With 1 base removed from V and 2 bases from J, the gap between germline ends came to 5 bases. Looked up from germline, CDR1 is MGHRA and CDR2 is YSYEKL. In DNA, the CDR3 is TGCGCCAGCAGCCAAGTTTCCAACACTGAAGCTTTCTTT. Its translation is CASSQVSNTEAFF.

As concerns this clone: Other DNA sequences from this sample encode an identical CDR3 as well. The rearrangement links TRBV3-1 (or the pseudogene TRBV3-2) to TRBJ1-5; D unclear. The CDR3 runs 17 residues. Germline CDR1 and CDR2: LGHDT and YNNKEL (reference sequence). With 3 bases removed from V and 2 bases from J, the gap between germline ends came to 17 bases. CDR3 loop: CASSQGLEGVGNQPQHF. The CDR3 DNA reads TGTGCCAGCAGCCAGGGCCTGGAGGGAGTCGGCAATCAGCCCCAGCATTTT.

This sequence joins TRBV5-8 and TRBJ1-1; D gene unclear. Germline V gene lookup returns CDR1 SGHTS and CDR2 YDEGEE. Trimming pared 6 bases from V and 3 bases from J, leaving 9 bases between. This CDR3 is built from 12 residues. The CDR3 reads CASIPADTEAFF. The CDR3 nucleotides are TGTGCCAGCATCCCAGCGGACACTGAAGCTTTCTTT.

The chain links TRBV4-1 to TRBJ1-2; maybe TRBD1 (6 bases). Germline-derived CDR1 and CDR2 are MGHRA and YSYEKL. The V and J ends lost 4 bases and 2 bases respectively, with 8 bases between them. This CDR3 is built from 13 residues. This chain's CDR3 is CASSLTGNYGYTF. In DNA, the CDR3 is TGCGCCAGCAGCCTAACAGGGAACTATGGCTACACCTTC.

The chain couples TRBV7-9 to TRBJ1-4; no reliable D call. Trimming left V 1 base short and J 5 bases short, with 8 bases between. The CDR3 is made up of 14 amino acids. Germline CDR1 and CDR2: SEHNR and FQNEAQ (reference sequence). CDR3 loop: CASSLDSGNEKLFF. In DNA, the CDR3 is TGTGCCAGCAGCTTAGACAGTGGGAATGAAAAACTGTTTTTT.

CDR3 amino acids: CASSEGGGPNEQFF. In nucleotides, the CDR3 is TGTGCCAGCAGTGAAGGTGGGGGACCCAATGAGCAGTTCTTC. The V and J genes are TRBV6-1 and TRBJ2-1, with D perhaps being TRBD1 or TRBD2 (5 bases each). The germline gives CDR1 MNHNS, CDR2 SASEGT. The CDR3 loop spans 14 amino acids. V lost 1 base and J 6 bases, leaving 10 bases between the germline ends.

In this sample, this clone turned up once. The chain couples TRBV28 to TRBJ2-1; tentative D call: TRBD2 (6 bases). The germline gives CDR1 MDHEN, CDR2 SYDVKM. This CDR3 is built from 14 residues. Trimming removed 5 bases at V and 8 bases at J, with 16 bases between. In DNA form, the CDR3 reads TGTGCCAGCAGTCGTCCCCGGAGGGGCGATGAGCAGTTCTTC. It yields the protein CASSRPRRGDEQFF. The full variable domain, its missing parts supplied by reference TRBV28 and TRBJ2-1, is DVKVTQSSRYLVKRTGEKVFLECVQDMDHENMFWYRQDPGLGLRLIYFSYDVKMKEKGDIPEGYSVSREKKERFSLILESASTNQTSMYLCASSRPRRGDEQFFGPGTRLTVL.

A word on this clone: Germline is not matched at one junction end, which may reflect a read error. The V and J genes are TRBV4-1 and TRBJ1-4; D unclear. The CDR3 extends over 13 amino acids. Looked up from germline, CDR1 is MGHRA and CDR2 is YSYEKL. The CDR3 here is CASSPNKRISPIF. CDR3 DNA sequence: TGCGCCAGCAGCCCAAACAAACGGATAAGCCCGATTTTT.

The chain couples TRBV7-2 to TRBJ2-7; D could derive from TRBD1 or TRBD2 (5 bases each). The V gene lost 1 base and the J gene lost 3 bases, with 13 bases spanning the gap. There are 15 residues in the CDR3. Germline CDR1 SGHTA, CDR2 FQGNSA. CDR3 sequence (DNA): TGTGCCAGCAGCTTAGGCGAGGGGTGGGTCTACGAGCAGTACTTC. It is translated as CASSLGEGWVYEQYF.

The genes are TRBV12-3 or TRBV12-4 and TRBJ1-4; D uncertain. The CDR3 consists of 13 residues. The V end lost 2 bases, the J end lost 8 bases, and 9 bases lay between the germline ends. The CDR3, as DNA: TGTGCCAGCAGTTTACTTATTCAGGAAAAACTGTTTTTT. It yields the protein CASSLLIQEKLFF.

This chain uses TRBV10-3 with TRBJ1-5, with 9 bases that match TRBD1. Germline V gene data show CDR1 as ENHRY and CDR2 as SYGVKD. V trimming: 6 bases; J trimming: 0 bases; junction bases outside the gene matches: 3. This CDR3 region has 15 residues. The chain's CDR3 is CAIRQGADSNQPQHF. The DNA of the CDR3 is TGTGCCATCAGACAGGGGGCCGATAGCAATCAGCCCCAGCATTTT.